The 27 T cell receptor beta chains below come from one sample, sequenced in a study of spatial heterogeneity in lung cancer. Time point meaning: sample taken at primary tumor resection. A single record per CDR3 protein comes from TCRdb applying MiXCR to the 5' RACE reads. The repertoire has around 92,000 distinct CDR3 sequences, approximately 12% of them found once; the top ten carry roughly 41%. The material sequenced was PBMCs, taken at surgery. The source is a male donor with early-stage non-small cell lung cancer.

This clonotype was counted at least ten times. The gene calls are TRBV30 and TRBJ1-1; 7 nucleotides align to TRBD1. The CDR3 runs 13 residues. Germline CDR1 and CDR2: GTSNPN and SVGIG (reference sequence). J lost 3 bases, V lost 6 bases, and 7 bases had no gene match. The CDR3 bases are TGTGCCTGTGACAGGGTGCAGGACACTGAAGCTTTCTTT. It encodes CACDRVQDTEAFF.

This clonotype has a single count. The chain has TRBV5-4 and TRBJ2-7, with D unclear. The CDR3 has 11 residues. V was shortened by 5 bases and J by 7 bases, with 10 bases between the two germline ends. The germline V gene encodes CDR1 SGHNT and CDR2 YYREEE (reference sequence). CDR3 nucleotides: TGTGCCAGCAGTTTCCTTGAGGAGCAGTACTTC. Translating it yields CASSFLEEQYF.

This clonotype has only a few counts. The chain carries TRBV20-1 and TRBJ2-7, with D tentatively TRBD1 or TRBD2 (5 bases each). This CDR3 is 12 amino acids long. CDR1 and CDR2 (germline): DFQATT, SNEGSKA (reference sequence). V lost 3 bases, J lost 4 bases, and 10 bases lay in between. The CDR3 is CSASGGGYEQYF. The CDR3 DNA reads TGCAGTGCTAGTGGGGGTGGATACGAGCAGTACTTC.

The chain employs TRBV6-2 or TRBV6-3 and TRBJ2-7, with 7 positions matching TRBD2. Germline assignment: CDR1 MNHEY and CDR2 SVGEGT. V dropped 4 bases and J dropped 0; count of bases not matched to a gene: 3. This CDR3 region has 14 residues. CDR3 coding DNA: TGTGCCAGCAGTTGGGGCGGGAGCTCCTACGAGCAGTACTTC. This encodes CASSWGGSSYEQYF.

CDR3 sequence (DNA): TGCAGTGCTCTTCCCCCCGTCAGGGAAGGATCACCCCTCCACTTT. It specifies CSALPPVREGSPLHF. The chain carries TRBV20-1 and TRBJ1-6; D is possibly TRBD1 (5 bases). The germline V and J ends were trimmed by 5 bases and 10 bases, with 21 bases remaining between them. The CDR3 loop spans 15 amino acids. Per germline, CDR1 DFQATT and CDR2 SNEGSKA (reference sequence).

This clonotype occurred many times. The chain joins TRBV12-3 or TRBV12-4 to TRBJ2-5; the D is unclear. V was trimmed by 5 bases and J by 5 bases, leaving 15 bases between them. The CDR3 has 14 residues. In nucleotides, the CDR3 is TGTGCCAGCAGTCTCCGGCATATCGGGGAGACCCAGTACTTC. As protein: CASSLRHIGETQYF.

This clonotype was found a few times. The V call is TRBV20-1, the J call TRBJ2-7; possible D gene TRBD2, 6 bases. This CDR3 has 13 residues. The V gene lost 5 bases and the J gene lost 3 bases, with 14 bases spanning the gap. Per the germline V gene, CDR1 is DFQATT and CDR2 is SNEGSKA (reference sequence). In nucleotides, the CDR3 is TGCAGTGCTCTCCGGGGGAAGGGCTACGAGCAGTACTTC. It yields the protein CSALRGKGYEQYF.

Many counts were recorded for this clonotype. The V gene is TRBV3-1, the J gene TRBJ2-1; 12 bases are shared with TRBD1. J was trimmed by 8 bases and V by 3 bases; bases with no gene match: 11. Germline V gene sequence: CDR1 LGHDT, CDR2 YNNKEL (reference sequence). The CDR3 has 17 amino acids. CDR3 loop: CASSQSPGQGARDEQFF. The CDR3 coding sequence is TGTGCCAGCAGCCAGAGCCCGGGACAGGGGGCGAGAGATGAGCAGTTCTTC.

This clonotype was observed at least ten times. J is TRBJ2-7 and V is TRBV7-2; 13 nucleotides match TRBD2. Germline V CDR1 and CDR2: SGHTA, FQGNSA. Trimming removed 5 bases from V and 0 bases from J; junction bases left unmatched: 7. The CDR3 contains 17 residues. CDR3 DNA sequence: TGTGCCAGCAGCGGGGAACTAGCGGGAGGGCTCTCCTACGAGCAGTACTTC. Translation gives CASSGELAGGLSYEQYF.

This clonotype was counted at least ten times. V gene TRBV27 combines with J gene TRBJ2-3; D is possibly TRBD2 (5 bases). Germline V gene data show CDR1 as MNHEY and CDR2 as SMNVEV (reference sequence). The CDR3 has 15 amino acids. V gave up 4 bases and J gave up 3 bases, with 14 bases separating them. CDR3 in amino acids: CASSWYREMTDTQYF. The DNA of the CDR3 is TGTGCCAGCAGTTGGTATAGGGAGATGACAGATACGCAGTATTTT.

This clonotype was recorded a few times. The V gene is TRBV20-1, the J gene TRBJ1-5; 10 nucleotides agree with TRBD1. CDR1 is DFQATT and CDR2 is SNEGSKA in the germline V gene (reference sequence). The CDR3 contains 17 residues. J lost 3 bases, V lost 2 bases, and 10 bases had no gene match. CDR3 in amino acids: CSARRSGTGAINQPQHF. The CDR3 coding sequence is TGCAGTGCTAGACGGTCCGGGACAGGGGCTATCAATCAGCCCCAGCATTTT.

This clonotype was seen only a few times. This chain connects TRBV7-2 to TRBJ1-4, with 11 bases lining up with TRBD1. Germline values: CDR1 SGHTA, CDR2 FQGNSA. The CDR3 loop spans 20 amino acids. J gave up 6 bases and V 5 bases, and 20 bases lay outside the gene matches. The CDR3 protein is CASSRIFGTGGSVGDEKLFF. The CDR3 DNA reads as TGTGCCAGCAGCCGAATATTCGGGACAGGGGGATCCGTCGGAGATGAAAAACTGTTTTTT.

The rearrangement uses TRBV5-1 and TRBJ1-2; a possible D gene is TRBD1 (6 bases). Germline V gene lookup returns CDR1 SGHRS and CDR2 YFSETQ. CDR3 length: 16 residues. V was cut by 0 bases and J by 0 bases, with 12 bases left in between. CDR3 region: CASSLATGAANYGYTF. For the CDR3, the DNA is TGCGCCAGCAGCTTGGCTACGGGGGCAGCTAACTATGGCTACACCTTC.

A few counts support this clonotype. The gene calls are TRBV7-2 and TRBJ1-6, with D maybe TRBD1 (5 bases). Germline-derived CDR1 and CDR2 are SGHTA and FQGNSA. The CDR3 contains 16 residues. The germline V and J ends were trimmed by 1 base and 10 bases, with 17 bases remaining between them. CDR3 DNA: TGTGCCAGCAGCTTAGACAGGACGGCGGGATGGTCACCCCTCCACTTT. This translates into CASSLDRTAGWSPLHF.

The chain combines TRBV7-2 with TRBJ2-5, with D tentatively TRBD2 (6 bases). The CDR3 length is 15 residues. With 2 bases removed from V and 5 bases from J, the gap between germline ends came to 15 bases. Germline V lookup: CDR1 SGHTA, CDR2 FQGNSA. CDR3 in DNA: TGTGCCAGCAGCTTATTTGGGGACTCCCGGGAGACCCAGTACTTC. Amino acids: CASSLFGDSRETQYF.

The V and J genes are TRBV29-1 and TRBJ1-5, with D possibly TRBD1 on 5 matching bases. Trimming stripped 4 bases from V and 2 bases from J, with 9 bases between. The CDR3 sequence is 13 residues long. CDR1 and CDR2 (germline): SQVTM, ANQGSEA. The CDR3, as DNA: TGCAGCGTTGGGGGGGAAGGCAATCAGCCCCAGCATTTT. It codes for CSVGGEGNQPQHF.

This clonotype was detected ten times or more. This sequence joins TRBV6-5 and TRBJ2-7; 8 bases line up with TRBD1. Germline V gene data show CDR1 as MNHEY and CDR2 as SVGAGI. V lost 6 bases to trimming and J lost 5 bases; unmatched junction nucleotides: 9. The CDR3 totals 14 residues. The CDR3 DNA reads TGTGCCAGCAGCCCAGACAGGGGCCGGAACGAGCAGTACTTC. Amino acids: CASSPDRGRNEQYF.

This clonotype was counted at least ten times. The V call is TRBV11-2, the J call TRBJ1-4; D unresolved. Germline V gene sequence: CDR1 SGHAT, CDR2 FQNNGV. The V and J ends lost 1 base and 2 bases respectively, with 5 bases between them. The CDR3 spans 14 residues. In DNA, the CDR3 is TGTGCCAGCAGCTTAGTTCGGACTAATGAAAAACTGTTTTTT. It translates to CASSLVRTNEKLFF.

The chain uses TRBV27 and TRBJ2-3; 10 bases map to TRBD2. Germline assignment: CDR1 MNHEY and CDR2 SMNVEV (reference sequence). The CDR3 sequence is 16 residues long. V lost 5 bases and J lost 1; bases outside the gene matches: 6. The CDR3 region is CASSPSGTSGTDTQYF. The CDR3 DNA reads as TGTGCCAGCAGTCCTTCCGGGACTAGCGGCACAGATACGCAGTATTTT.

About this clonotype: At one end, the junction sequence differs from germline, possibly due to a read error. This chain uses TRBV15 with TRBJ1-1, with a possible D match to TRBD1 (6 bases). From germline, CDR1 is LNHNV and CDR2 YYDKDF (reference sequence). This CDR3 contains 16 residues. CDR3 sequence: CATSRDLAGANTEVFF. CDR3 coding DNA: TGTGCCACCAGCAGAGATCTAGCAGGGGCGAACACTGAAGTTTTCTTT.

This clonotype has a single count. V is TRBV7-9 and J is TRBJ1-2; D may be TRBD1 (6 bases). The germline CDR1 and CDR2 sequences are SEHNR and FQNEAQ (reference sequence). Trimming took 5 bases from V and 4 from J, leaving 14 bases between them. There are 14 residues in the CDR3. CDR3 region: CASSPWGASYGYTF. The CDR3 nucleotides read TGTGCCAGCAGCCCCTGGGGGGCAAGCTATGGCTACACCTTC.

This clonotype was counted between two and nine times. The rearrangement joins TRBV2 to TRBJ2-3, with a weak D call TRBD2 (7 bases). V was clipped by 6 bases and J by 3 bases, with 13 bases between them. Germline values: CDR1 SNHLY, CDR2 FYNNEI. The CDR3 loop spans 14 amino acids. CDR3 protein: CASSGRTVTDTQYF. For the CDR3, the DNA is TGTGCCAGCAGCGGGAGGACAGTAACAGATACGCAGTATTTT.

The V and J genes are TRBV28 and TRBJ2-1; a weak D match, TRBD2 (6 bases). The CDR3 has 16 amino acids. CDR1 and CDR2 (germline): MDHEN, SYDVKM. The V gene lost 6 bases and the J gene lost 6 bases, with 21 bases spanning the gap. CDR3 amino acids: CASRGSGASEVNEQFF. DNA for the CDR3: TGTGCCAGCAGAGGGAGTGGGGCTAGCGAGGTCAATGAGCAGTTCTTC.

The genes are TRBV7-9 and TRBJ1-1; no firm D call. From germline, CDR1 is SEHNR and CDR2 FQNEAQ (reference sequence). The V and J ends lost 3 bases and 2 bases respectively, with 7 bases between them. This CDR3 contains 13 residues. The DNA of the CDR3 is TGTGCCAGCAGCTTTCACGAAAACACTGAAGCTTTCTTT. This encodes CASSFHENTEAFF.

The table lists this clonotype with a few counts. The chain recombines TRBV9 with TRBJ2-7; D might be TRBD1 or TRBD2, each matching 5 bases. Germline-derived CDR1 and CDR2 are SGDLS and YYNGEE. Trimming took off 0 bases at V and 3 bases at J, with 19 bases between the two ends. CDR3 size: 17 residues. The CDR3 DNA reads as TGTGCCAGCAGCGTAGGCCACCGGGACGGCAGATACTACGAGCAGTACTTC. Translation: CASSVGHRDGRYYEQYF.

This clonotype turned up a few times. The genes are TRBV20-1 and TRBJ2-2, with 9 bases fitting TRBD2. Trimming took 5 bases from V and 4 from J; bases not matched to a gene: 5. From germline, CDR1 is DFQATT and CDR2 SNEGSKA (reference sequence). The CDR3 length is 14 residues. CDR3 protein: CSAPFSGSTGELFF. Written as DNA, the CDR3 is TGCAGTGCTCCGTTTAGCGGGAGCACCGGGGAGCTGTTTTTT.

A word on this clonotype: It may be a read error: a sequence one base away is much more abundant. This sequence joins TRBV19 and TRBJ2-1, with TRBD2 identical over 9 bases. CDR3 length: 15 amino acids. From germline, CDR1 is LNHDA and CDR2 SQIVND (reference sequence). The CDR3 reads CASSLSGSSNNEQFF. CDR3 DNA sequence: TGTGCCAGTAGTCTTAGCGGGAGCTCCAACAATGAGCAGTTCTTC.